The 10 T cell receptor beta chains reported below all come from one sample, sequenced in a study of blood T cell repertoires in COVID-19. Assay: immunoSEQ multiplex PCR; the TCRdb copy retains only in-frame clones and omits some. The sample includes 200,000 to 250,000 clones, over 75% of them seen just once. Sequenced sample: PBMCs or T cells enriched from blood (not recorded which). All receptors derive from a woman aged 40-49 years with acute COVID-19.

To note about this clone: Different DNA sequences within this sample yield the same CDR3. The chain carries TRBV12-3 or TRBV12-4 and TRBJ1-1; no firm D call. Between the trimmed V and J ends, which lost 6 bases and 5 bases, there was a span of 10 bases. The CDR3 runs to 12 residues. CDR3 sequence: CASRPGGTEAFF. The CDR3, as DNA: TGTGCCAGCAGACCGGGTGGGACTGAAGCTTTCTTT.

The chain's CDR3 is CASSQRGQGGMETQYF. The DNA of the CDR3 is TGCGCCAGCAGCCAGAGAGGACAGGGAGGTATGGAGACCCAGTACTTC. The chain employs TRBV4-1 and TRBJ2-5; 8 bases align to TRBD1. The CDR3 length is 16 residues. Germline V gene data show CDR1 as MGHRA and CDR2 as YSYEKL. The junction had 11 bases not matched to a gene; V was cut back by 3 bases and J by 5 bases.

The chain recombines TRBV28 with TRBJ1-2; D not resolved. The germline CDR1 and CDR2 sequences are MDHEN and SYDVKM. The CDR3 loop spans 11 amino acids. The CDR3 region is CAGGNLRGYTF. CDR3 sequence (DNA): TGTGCTGGAGGAAATCTCCGGGGCTACACCTTC.

V gene TRBV7-8 combines with J gene TRBJ2-3, with D perhaps matching TRBD2 (6 bases). V was shortened by 4 bases and J by 0 bases, with 23 bases between the two germline ends. The CDR3 covers 19 residues. CDR1 SGHVS and CDR2 FQNEAQ come from the germline V gene. The CDR3 protein is CASSSHLRKARGSTDTQYF. The CDR3 DNA reads TGTGCCAGCAGCTCCCACTTAAGAAAAGCGCGGGGTAGCACAGATACGCAGTATTTT.

The V call is TRBV10-1, the J call TRBJ1-2; 8 bases align to TRBD1. There are 15 residues in the CDR3. Germline CDR1 is WNHNN and CDR2 is SYGVQD (reference sequence). V gave up 2 bases and J gave up 8 bases; unmatched junction bases: 10. The CDR3, as DNA: TGCGCCAGCAGTGAGAGTAGTCAGGGGGCGCGCGGCTACACCTTC. It specifies CASSESSQGARGYTF.

The chain recombines TRBV30 with TRBJ1-3; 10 bases align to TRBD1. V shed 4 bases and J 4 bases; nucleotides not matched to a gene: 13. The germline V gene has CDR1 GTSNPN and CDR2 SVGIG (reference sequence). The CDR3 spans 17 residues. The CDR3 protein is CAWTQAGQGVRGNTIYF. In nucleotides, the CDR3 is TGTGCCTGGACCCAGGCCGGACAGGGGGTCAGAGGAAACACCATATATTTT.

This chain connects TRBV29-1 to TRBJ2-7; 7 bases match TRBD1. The CDR3 spans 14 residues. The germline CDR1 and CDR2 sequences are SQVTM and ANQGSEA. Trimming cost V 4 bases and J 9 bases; bases outside gene matches: 15. The CDR3 DNA reads TGCAGCGTTGTGGAGTTAGGGGGCTACCCCCGGCAGTACTTC. It yields the protein CSVVELGGYPRQYF.

This chain joins TRBV30 and TRBJ2-3; the match to TRBD1 covers 7 bases. CDR1 is GTSNPN, CDR2 SVGIG, per germline (reference sequence). Unmatched junction bases numbered 9, after V lost 4 bases and J lost 2 bases. This CDR3 is 15 amino acids long. CDR3 in DNA: TGTGCCTGGAAGAGGGACAGAGGACTCACAGATACGCAGTATTTT. Translation: CAWKRDRGLTDTQYF.

V and J are TRBV18 and TRBJ1-2; D not resolved. V shed 2 bases and J shed 8 bases, with 21 bases lying between them. This CDR3 has 16 amino acids. CDR1 is KGHSH and CDR2 is LQKENI in the germline V gene. DNA for the CDR3: TGTGCCAGCTCACCATTTCCCGGCACTATCACGGAAGGCTACACCTTC. This sequence encodes CASSPFPGTITEGYTF.

The rearrangement links TRBV19 to TRBJ1-4; TRBD1 might be the D (5 bases). The germline V and J ends were trimmed by 6 bases and 3 bases, with 11 bases remaining between them. Germline values: CDR1 LNHDA, CDR2 SQIVND (reference sequence). The length of the CDR3 is 14 residues. The CDR3 sequence: CASSSGEANEKLFF. CDR3 sequence (DNA): TGTGCCAGTAGCTCGGGGGAGGCTAATGAAAAACTGTTTTTT. Combining the CDR3 with reference TRBV19 and TRBJ1-4 gives the whole variable domain DGGITQSPKYLFRKEGQNVTLSCEQNLNHDAMYWYRQDPGQGLRLIYYSQIVNDFQKGDIAEGYSVSREKKESFPLTVTSAQKNPTAFYLCASSSGEANEKLFFGSGTQLSVL.